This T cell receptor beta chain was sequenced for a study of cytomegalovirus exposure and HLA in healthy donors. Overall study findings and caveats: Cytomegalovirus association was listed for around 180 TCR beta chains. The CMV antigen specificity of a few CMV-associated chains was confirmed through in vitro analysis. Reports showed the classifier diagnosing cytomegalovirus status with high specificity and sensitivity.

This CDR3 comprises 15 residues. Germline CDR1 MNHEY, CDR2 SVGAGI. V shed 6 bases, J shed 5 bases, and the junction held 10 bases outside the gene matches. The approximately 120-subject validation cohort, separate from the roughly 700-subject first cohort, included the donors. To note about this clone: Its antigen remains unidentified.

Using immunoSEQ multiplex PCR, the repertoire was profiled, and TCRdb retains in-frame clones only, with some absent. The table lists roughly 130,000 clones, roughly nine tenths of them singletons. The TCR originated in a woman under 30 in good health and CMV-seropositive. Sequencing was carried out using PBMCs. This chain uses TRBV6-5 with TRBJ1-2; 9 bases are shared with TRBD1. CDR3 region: CASSVTTGGEYGYTF. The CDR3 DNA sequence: TGTGCCAGCAGCGTAACTACAGGGGGCGAGTATGGCTACACCTTC.